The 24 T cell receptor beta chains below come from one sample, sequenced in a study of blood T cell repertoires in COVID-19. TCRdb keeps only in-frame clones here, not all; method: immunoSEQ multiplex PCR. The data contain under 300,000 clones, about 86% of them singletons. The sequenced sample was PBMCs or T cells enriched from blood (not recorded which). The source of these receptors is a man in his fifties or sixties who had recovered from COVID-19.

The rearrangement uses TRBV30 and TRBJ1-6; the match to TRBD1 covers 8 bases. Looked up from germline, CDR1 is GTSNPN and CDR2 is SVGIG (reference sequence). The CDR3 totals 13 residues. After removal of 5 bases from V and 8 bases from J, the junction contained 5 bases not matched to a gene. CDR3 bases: TGTGCCTGGCGGACAGGGTTGGATTCACCCCTCCACTTT. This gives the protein CAWRTGLDSPLHF.

CDR3 loop: CASSDRGTGLSGYTF. CDR3 nucleotide sequence: TGTGCCAGCAGTGACAGGGGTACAGGGCTTAGTGGCTACACCTTC. The chain recombines TRBV6-4 with TRBJ1-2; weak D call: TRBD1 (6 bases). Germline CDR1 and CDR2: MRHNA and SNTAGT. The ends were cut back, 2 bases at V and 7 bases at J, with 17 bases in the middle. This CDR3 contains 15 residues.

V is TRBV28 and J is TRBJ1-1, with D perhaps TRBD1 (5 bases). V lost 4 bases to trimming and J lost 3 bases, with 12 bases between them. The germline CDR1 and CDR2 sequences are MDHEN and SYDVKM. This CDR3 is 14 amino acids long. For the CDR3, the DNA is TGTGCCAGCAGTTCCCCACGGGGGTACACTGAAGCTTTCTTT. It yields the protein CASSSPRGYTEAFF.

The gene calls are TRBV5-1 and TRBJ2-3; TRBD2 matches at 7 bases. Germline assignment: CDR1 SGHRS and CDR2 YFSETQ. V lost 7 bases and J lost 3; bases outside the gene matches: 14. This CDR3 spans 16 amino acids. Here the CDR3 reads CASGKGGREGTDTQYF. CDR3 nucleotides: TGCGCCAGCGGAAAGGGAGGGCGTGAAGGAACAGATACGCAGTATTTT. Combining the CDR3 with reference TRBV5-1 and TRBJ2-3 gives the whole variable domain KAGVTQTPRYLIKTRGQQVTLSCSPISGHRSVSWYQQTPGQGLQFLFEYFSETQRNKGNFPGRFSGRQFSNSRSEMNVSTLELGDSALYLCASGKGGREGTDTQYFGPGTRLTVL.

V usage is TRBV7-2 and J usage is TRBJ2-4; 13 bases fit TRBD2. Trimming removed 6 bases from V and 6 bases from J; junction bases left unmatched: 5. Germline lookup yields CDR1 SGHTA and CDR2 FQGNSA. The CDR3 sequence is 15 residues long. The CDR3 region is CASSTLAGGPNIQYF. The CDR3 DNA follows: TGTGCCAGCAGTACACTAGCGGGAGGGCCAAACATTCAGTACTTC.

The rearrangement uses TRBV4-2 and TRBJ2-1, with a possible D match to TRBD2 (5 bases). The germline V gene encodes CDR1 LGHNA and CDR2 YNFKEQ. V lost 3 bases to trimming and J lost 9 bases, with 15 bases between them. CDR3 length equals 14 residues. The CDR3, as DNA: TGTGCCAGCAGCCAGGGCGAGATACGGGGTGAGCAGTTCTTC. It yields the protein CASSQGEIRGEQFF.

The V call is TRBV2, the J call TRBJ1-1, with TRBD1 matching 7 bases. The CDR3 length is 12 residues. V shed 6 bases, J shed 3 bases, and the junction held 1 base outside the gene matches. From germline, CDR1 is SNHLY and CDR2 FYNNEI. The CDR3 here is CASRTGYTEAFF. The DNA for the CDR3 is TGTGCCAGCAGGACAGGGTACACTGAAGCTTTCTTT.

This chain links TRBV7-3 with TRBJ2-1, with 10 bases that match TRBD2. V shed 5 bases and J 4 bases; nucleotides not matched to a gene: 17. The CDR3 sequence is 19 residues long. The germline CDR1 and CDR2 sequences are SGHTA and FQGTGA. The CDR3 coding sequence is TGTGCCAGCAGCCCTGTTGGAAATAGCGGGGGGCCCCAGTACAATGAGCAGTTCTTC. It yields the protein CASSPVGNSGGPQYNEQFF.

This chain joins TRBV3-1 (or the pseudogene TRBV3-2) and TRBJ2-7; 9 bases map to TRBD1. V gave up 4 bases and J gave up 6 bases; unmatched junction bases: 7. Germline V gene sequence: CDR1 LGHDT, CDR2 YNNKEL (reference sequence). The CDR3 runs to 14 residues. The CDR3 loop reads CASSPTGGRFEQYF. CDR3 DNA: TGTGCCAGCAGCCCCACAGGGGGCAGATTCGAGCAGTACTTC.

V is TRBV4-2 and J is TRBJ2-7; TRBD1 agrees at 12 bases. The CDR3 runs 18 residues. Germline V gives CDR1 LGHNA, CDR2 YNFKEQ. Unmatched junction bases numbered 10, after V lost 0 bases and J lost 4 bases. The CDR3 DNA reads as TGTGCCAGCAGCCAAGATATTCCGGGACAGGGGGCTCGGTACGAGCAGTACTTC. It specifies CASSQDIPGQGARYEQYF.

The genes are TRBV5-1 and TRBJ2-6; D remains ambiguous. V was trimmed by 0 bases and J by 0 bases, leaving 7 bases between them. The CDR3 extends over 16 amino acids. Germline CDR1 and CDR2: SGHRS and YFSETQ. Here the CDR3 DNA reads TGCGCCAGCAGCTTGGCTGGCGGCTCTGGGGCCAACGTCCTGACTTTC. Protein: CASSLAGGSGANVLTF.

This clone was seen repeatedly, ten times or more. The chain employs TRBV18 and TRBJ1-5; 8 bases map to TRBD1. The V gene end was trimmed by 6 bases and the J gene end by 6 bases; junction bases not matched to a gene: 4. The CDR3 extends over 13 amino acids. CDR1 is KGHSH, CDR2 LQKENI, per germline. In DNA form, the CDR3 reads TGTGCCAGCTCGATAGACAGGGGTCAGCCCCAGCATTTT. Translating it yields CASSIDRGQPQHF.

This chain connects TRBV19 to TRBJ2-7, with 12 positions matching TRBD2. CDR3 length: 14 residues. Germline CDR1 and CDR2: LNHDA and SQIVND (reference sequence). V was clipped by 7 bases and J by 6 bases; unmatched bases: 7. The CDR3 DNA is TGTGCCAGTAACCCGACTAGCGGGAGAGGCGAGCAGTACTTC. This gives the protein CASNPTSGRGEQYF.

The chain's CDR3 is CASSRQAGDQPQHF. In DNA, the CDR3 is TGTGCCAGCAGTCGACAGGCCGGGGATCAGCCCCAGCATTTT. The chain is built from TRBV6-4 and TRBJ1-5, with D perhaps matching TRBD1 (6 bases). This CDR3 has 14 residues. V lost 5 bases and J 5 bases, leaving 13 bases between the germline ends. Germline V gene lookup returns CDR1 MRHNA and CDR2 SNTAGT.

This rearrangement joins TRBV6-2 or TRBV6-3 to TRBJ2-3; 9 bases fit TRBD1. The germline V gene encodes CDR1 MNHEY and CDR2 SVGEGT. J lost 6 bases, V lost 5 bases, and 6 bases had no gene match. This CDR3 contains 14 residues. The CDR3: CASSRQGGSDTQYF. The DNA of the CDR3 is TGTGCCAGCAGTAGACAGGGGGGTTCTGATACGCAGTATTTT.

CDR3 bases: TGTGCCAGCAGCCGAAGACAAGCACGGGAGACCCAGTACTTC. Protein sequence: CASSRRQARETQYF. V is TRBV5-6 and J is TRBJ2-5, with no clear D. Germline lookup yields CDR1 SGHDT and CDR2 YYEEEE. Trimming removed 4 bases from V and 5 bases from J, with 15 bases in between. The CDR3 spans 14 residues.

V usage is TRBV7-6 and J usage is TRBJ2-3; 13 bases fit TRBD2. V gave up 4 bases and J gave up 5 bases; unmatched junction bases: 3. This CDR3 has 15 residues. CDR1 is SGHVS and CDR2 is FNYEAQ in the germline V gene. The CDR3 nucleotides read TGTGCCAGCAGCTCGACTAGCGGGGGGTTAGATACGCAGTATTTT. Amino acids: CASSSTSGGLDTQYF.

CDR3 residues: CASRIGTSGRHNEQFF. Written as DNA, the CDR3 is TGTGCCAGCAGGATAGGGACTAGCGGGAGACACAATGAGCAGTTCTTC. The chain couples TRBV9 to TRBJ2-1, with TRBD2 matching 14 bases. J lost 5 bases, V lost 5 bases, and 6 bases had no gene match. This CDR3 contains 16 residues. Germline loops: CDR1 SGDLS, CDR2 YYNGEE.

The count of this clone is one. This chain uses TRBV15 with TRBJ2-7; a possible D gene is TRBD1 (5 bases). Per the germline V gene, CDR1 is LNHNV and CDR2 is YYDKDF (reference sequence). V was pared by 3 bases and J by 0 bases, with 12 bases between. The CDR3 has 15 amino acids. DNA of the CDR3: TGTGCCACCAGCAGCCCTGACAGTACCTCCTACGAGCAGTACTTC. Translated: CATSSPDSTSYEQYF. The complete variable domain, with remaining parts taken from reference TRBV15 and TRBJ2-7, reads DAMVIQNPRYQVTQFGKPVTLSCSQTLNHNVMYWYQQKSSQAPKLLFHYYDKDFNNEADTPDNFQSRRPNTSFCFLDIRSPGLGDTAMYLCATSSPDSTSYEQYFGPGTRLTVT.

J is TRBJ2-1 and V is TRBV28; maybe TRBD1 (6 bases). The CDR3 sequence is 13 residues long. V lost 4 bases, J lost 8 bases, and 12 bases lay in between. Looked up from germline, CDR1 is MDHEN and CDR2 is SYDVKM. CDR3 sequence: CASSWQGRYEQFF. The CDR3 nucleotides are TGTGCCAGCAGTTGGCAGGGGCGGTATGAGCAGTTCTTC.

The CDR3 coding sequence is TGTGCCAGTGTTTTTAGCGGCTTCTCCTACGAGCAGTACTTC. The encoded protein is CASVFSGFSYEQYF. The rearrangement joins TRBV28 to TRBJ2-7; TRBD2 might be the D (6 bases). Germline V lookup: CDR1 MDHEN, CDR2 SYDVKM. This CDR3 is built from 14 residues. The germline V and J ends were trimmed by 9 bases and 0 bases, with 15 bases remaining between them.

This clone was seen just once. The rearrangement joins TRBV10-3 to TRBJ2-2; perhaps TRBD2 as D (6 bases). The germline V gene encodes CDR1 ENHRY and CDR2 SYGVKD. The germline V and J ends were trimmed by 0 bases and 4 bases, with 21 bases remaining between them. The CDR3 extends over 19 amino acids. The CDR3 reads CAISESVGRGGMSTGELFF. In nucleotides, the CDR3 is TGTGCCATCAGTGAGTCGGTCGGGAGAGGAGGTATGAGCACCGGGGAGCTGTTTTTT.

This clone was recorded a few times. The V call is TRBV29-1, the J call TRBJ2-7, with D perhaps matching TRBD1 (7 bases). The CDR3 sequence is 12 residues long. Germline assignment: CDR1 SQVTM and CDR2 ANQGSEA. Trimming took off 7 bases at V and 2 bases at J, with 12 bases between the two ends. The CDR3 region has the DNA TGCAGCGGCGGGGACAGCACCTACGAGCAGTACTTC. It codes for CSGGDSTYEQYF.

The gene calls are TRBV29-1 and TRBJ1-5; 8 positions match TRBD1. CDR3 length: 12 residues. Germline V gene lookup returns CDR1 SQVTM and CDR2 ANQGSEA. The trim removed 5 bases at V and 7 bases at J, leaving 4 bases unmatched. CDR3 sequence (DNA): TGCAGCGTTATGACAGGGGAGCAGCCCCAGCATTTT. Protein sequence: CSVMTGEQPQHF. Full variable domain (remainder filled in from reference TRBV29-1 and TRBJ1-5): SAVISQKPSRDICQRGTSLTIQCQVDSQVTMMFWYRQQPGQSLTLIATANQGSEATYESGFVIDKFPISRPNLTFSTLTVSNMSPEDSSIYLCSVMTGEQPQHFGDGTRLSIL.